The present T cell receptor beta chain was sequenced within a study of CD8 T cells in ankylosing spondylitis. The V gene's germline CDR1 is GTSNPN and CDR2 SVGIG (reference sequence). The V gene end was trimmed by 8 bases and the J gene end by 7 bases; junction bases not matched to a gene: 13. The length of the CDR3 is 14 residues. This clonotype has just a few counts. Its specificity is unknown. TCRdb redid the calling of the 5' RACE reads with MiXCR, one entry per CDR3 protein. The profile covers roughly 160,000 distinct CDR3 sequences, with around a tenth appearing a single time and around 16% taken by the ten largest. Findings and limits, study-wide: In the blood and synovial fluid of reactive arthritis, some motif variants had been previously reported. A TCR beta motif made of fewer than ten highly homologous variants seemed typical of ankylosing spondylitis blood.

This clonotype was sampled from a female donor with ankylosing spondylitis or in good health (not recorded which). The chain links TRBV30 to TRBJ2-1, with 8 bases aligning to TRBD2. The sequencing input was blood, either unsorted or a sorted T cell fraction (not recorded which). The CDR3 DNA reads TGTGCCGGTAATAGCGGGACTATGGGGAATGAGCAGTTCTTC. This translates into CAGNSGTMGNEQFF. The variable domain in full, completed from reference TRBV30 and TRBJ2-1, reads SQTIHQWPATLVQPVGSPLSLECTVEGTSNPNLYWYRQAAGRGLQLLFYSVGIGQISSEVPQNLSASRPQDRQFILSSKKLLLSDSGFYLCAGNSGTMGNEQFFGPGTRLTVL.